This TCR beta chain stems from a study of PD-1 blockade in classical Hodgkin lymphoma. Every patient relapsed after autologous stem cell transplantation, and brentuximab vedotin exposure varied. Repertoires were generated with immunoSEQ multiplex PCR, while TCRdb's copy carries only in-frame clones and drops some. The table lists approximately 100,000 clones, about 89% of them singletons. In its sample, this clone was seen once. Antigen: not known. Trimming pared 5 bases from V and 5 bases from J, leaving 18 bases between. CDR3 length: 14 residues. Germline loops: CDR1 SQVTM, CDR2 ANQGSEA. Overall study results and limits: Whereas CD4+ TCR diversity had risen significantly by C4D1, CD8+ TCR diversity had not. Diversity similar to that of newly diagnosed patients was seen at baseline in complete responders. Patients who began taking nivolumab under 1 year after ASCT were left out. Compared with healthy donors, newly diagnosed patients reportedly showed lower baseline TCR diversity.

This clonotype was sampled from a human donor with classical Hodgkin lymphoma. Specimen: peripheral blood mononuclear cells (PBMCs), collected before the second cycle of nivolumab. The chain links TRBV29-1 to TRBJ1-2, with D maybe TRBD1 (6 bases). This chain's CDR3 is CSVHSGGAEYGYTF. The CDR3 DNA follows: TGCAGCGTTCATTCTGGGGGGGCGGAATATGGCTACACCTTC.